This T cell receptor (beta chain) originates from a study of cytomegalovirus exposure and HLA in healthy donors. Across the study: The 110 million or so unique TCR beta sequences, from about 190 million T cells, were found by an earlier analysis. Overall study findings and caveats: Whilst most TCR sequences proved rare, a subset of public TCRs occurred across many donors.

Concerning this clone: Its specificity is not known.

The PCR contained 60 Vbeta and 13 Jbeta primers. Data came from immunoSEQ multiplex PCR; TCRdb stores just in-frame clones and leaves some out. The data show roughly 160,000 clones, around 88% seen once. Germline values: CDR1 MNHEY, CDR2 SMNVEV (reference sequence). The CDR3 has 15 residues. After removal of 6 bases from V and 5 bases from J, the junction contained 8 bases not matched to a gene. The chain employs TRBV27 and TRBJ2-2; TRBD1 matches at 8 bases. The clonotype originates from a woman aged 30 to 39 in good health and CMV-seronegative. Input material: PBMCs. The CDR3 here is CASSRTGRETGELFF. CDR3 nucleotide sequence: TGTGCCAGCAGCCGGACAGGGAGAGAGACCGGGGAGCTGTTTTTT.